This T cell receptor (beta chain) was sequenced for a study of blood T cell repertoires in COVID-19. Study-level background: Specimens from acute and convalescent COVID-19 originated in the United States, Italy and Spain.

Profiling relied on immunoSEQ multiplex PCR, and the TCRdb table lists in-frame clones only, not all of them. The data contain 110,000 or so clones, roughly 85% of them singletons. This CDR3 has 13 amino acids. Germline V gene sequence: CDR1 SGHKS, CDR2 YYEKEE (reference sequence). Trimming shortened V by 1 base and J by 7 bases, and 9 bases separated the two germline ends. The sequence was collected from a human donor in a cohort sampled during active COVID-19. The specimen sequenced was peripheral blood. This chain joins TRBV5-5 and TRBJ1-5; D ambiguous. The CDR3 protein is CASSLSGKQPQHF. CDR3 DNA sequence: TGTGCCAGCAGCTTGTCAGGTAAACAGCCCCAGCATTTT.